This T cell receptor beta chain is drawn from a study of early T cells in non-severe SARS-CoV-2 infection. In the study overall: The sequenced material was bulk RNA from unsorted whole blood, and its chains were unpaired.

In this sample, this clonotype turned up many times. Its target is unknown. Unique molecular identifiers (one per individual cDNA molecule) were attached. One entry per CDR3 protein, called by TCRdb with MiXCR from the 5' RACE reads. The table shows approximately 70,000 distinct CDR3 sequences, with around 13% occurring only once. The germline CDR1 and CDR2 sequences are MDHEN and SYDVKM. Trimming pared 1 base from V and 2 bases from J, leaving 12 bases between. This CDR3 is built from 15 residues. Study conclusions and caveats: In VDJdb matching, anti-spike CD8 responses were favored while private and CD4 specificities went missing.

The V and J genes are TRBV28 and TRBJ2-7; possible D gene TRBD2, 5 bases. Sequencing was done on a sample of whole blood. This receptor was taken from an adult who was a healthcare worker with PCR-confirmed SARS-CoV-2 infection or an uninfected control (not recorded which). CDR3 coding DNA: TGTGCCAGCAGTTTATTCCAAGCGGCAGCCTACGAGCAGTACTTC. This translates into CASSLFQAAAYEQYF.